The clone carrying this T cell receptor (beta chain) was detected a few times. This record belongs to a study of blood T cells in healthy people across ages. Through a sample-barcoded 5' primer and a J-beta primer mix, a second PCR was run for about 6 to 11 cycles. A single record per CDR3 protein comes from TCRdb applying MiXCR to the 5' RACE reads. The profile shows 1.5 million to 2 million distinct CDR3 sequences, roughly 43% of them singletons. The CDR3 spans 15 residues. Trimming left V 1 base short and J 13 bases short, with 22 bases between. In germline, CDR1 is SEHNR, CDR2 FQNEAQ (reference sequence).

The chain carries TRBV7-9 and TRBJ2-5; no clear D. The receptor was isolated from a human donor in good health. Material: blood. The CDR3 region has the DNA TGTGCCAGCAGCTTAGTTCGTATGGATAACTCGGCCTTGTACTTC. This encodes CASSLVRMDNSALYF.